The rows below give T cell receptor beta chains drawn from one sample of a study of OX40 agonist ivuxolimab in advanced cancers. Data came from immunoSEQ multiplex PCR; TCRdb stores just in-frame clones and leaves some out. Here the sample spans about 78,000 clones, approximately 80% being singletons. The input for sequencing was CD4+ or CD8+ T cells sorted from blood, taken in a trial of the OX40 agonist ivuxolimab. The receptors originated from an adult with an advanced solid tumor such as melanoma, head and neck, liver or kidney cancer. Both conserved end residues are trimmed from each CDR3.

j_gene: TRBJ1-2; v_gene: TRBV28; len: 11; CDR3aa: ASGTGSIYGYT
j_gene: TRBJ1-1; v_gene: TRBV7-9; len: 13; CDR3aa: ASSLDMGRGTEAF
j_gene: TRBJ1-1; v_gene: TRBV28; len: 13; CDR3aa: ASSFARTGNTEAF
j_gene: TRBJ1-2; v_gene: TRBV6-6; len: 11; CDR3aa: ASSYTQQDGYT
j_gene: TRBJ1-1; v_gene: TRBV27; len: 13; CDR3aa: ASSPHRLLNTEAF
j_gene: TRBJ1-5; v_gene: TRBV27; len: 18; CDR3aa: ASSLKRWTGGRGGDQPQH
j_gene: TRBJ2-1; v_gene: TRBV9; len: 14; CDR3aa: ASSQAGTRDYGEQF
j_gene: TRBJ1-5; v_gene: TRBV6-5; len: 11; CDR3aa: ASSRERNQPQH
j_gene: TRBJ2-2; v_gene: TRBV18; len: 13; CDR3aa: ASRSRVLNTGELF
j_gene: TRBJ2-1; v_gene: TRBV18; len: 13; CDR3aa: ASSGSGSFNNEQF
j_gene: TRBJ2-5; v_gene: TRBV5-6; len: 12; CDR3aa: ASSLLGVRETQY
j_gene: TRBJ2-6; v_gene: TRBV11-2; len: 12; CDR3aa: ASSLYPGANVLT
j_gene: TRBJ1-2; v_gene: TRBV7-6; len: 15; CDR3aa: ASSSGGRTGRSGGYT
j_gene: TRBJ1-5; v_gene: TRBV4-1; len: 13; CDR3aa: ASSLQGSSNQPQH
j_gene: TRBJ2-3; v_gene: TRBV19; len: 12; CDR3aa: ASSNRDRGYTQY
j_gene: TRBJ1-1; v_gene: TRBV29-1; len: 13; CDR3aa: SVEDPGLGNTEAF
j_gene: TRBJ2-1; v_gene: TRBV19; len: 10; CDR3aa: ASKSFTNEQF
j_gene: TRBJ2-2; v_gene: TRBV11-2; len: 13; CDR3aa: ASRGTTGNTGELF
j_gene: TRBJ1-2; v_gene: TRBV12-1; len: 14; CDR3aa: ASSFEKGGPNYGYT
j_gene: TRBJ1-2; v_gene: TRBV7-9; len: 13; CDR3aa: ASTSFRDRIYGYT
j_gene: TRBJ1-3; v_gene: TRBV18; len: 12; CDR3aa: ASSLNSDGNTIY
j_gene: TRBJ2-3; v_gene: TRBV7-2; len: 13; CDR3aa: ASSKKGLVTDTQY
j_gene: TRBJ2-3; v_gene: TRBV9; len: 12; CDR3aa: ASSVEALTDTQY
j_gene: TRBJ1-1; v_gene: TRBV6-1; len: 13; CDR3aa: ASQNEGAKNTEAF
j_gene: TRBJ2-4; v_gene: TRBV11-2; len: 11; CDR3aa: ASSFGGENIQY
j_gene: TRBJ2-7; v_gene: TRBV5-5; len: 13; CDR3aa: ASSLADRTTYEQY
j_gene: TRBJ2-3; v_gene: TRBV20-1; len: 9; CDR3aa: SAGFTTTQY
j_gene: TRBJ2-2; v_gene: TRBV5-1; len: 10; CDR3aa: ASRVNTGELF
j_gene: TRBJ1-2; v_gene: TRBV14; len: 13; CDR3aa: ASSQMGHLNYGYT
j_gene: TRBJ2-3; v_gene: TRBV6-8; len: 14; CDR3aa: ASSYKGGSSPDTQY
j_gene: TRBJ2-3; v_gene: TRBV15; len: 15; CDR3aa: ATSATTSGGITDTQY
j_gene: TRBJ2-5; v_gene: TRBV5-6; len: 12; CDR3aa: ASSQRGVGETQY
j_gene: TRBJ2-1; v_gene: TRBV2; len: 12; CDR3aa: ASGGVSSYNEQF
j_gene: TRBJ1-5; v_gene: TRBV7-2; len: 13; CDR3aa: ASSLASGLNQPQH
j_gene: TRBJ2-3; v_gene: TRBV19; len: 18; CDR3aa: ASSIEISPSGGSFTDTQY
j_gene: TRBJ2-3; v_gene: TRBV10-1; len: 13; CDR3aa: ASSDRGDRGDTQY
j_gene: TRBJ1-5; v_gene: TRBV6-1; len: 12; CDR3aa: ASSESGGRQPQH
j_gene: TRBJ1-1; v_gene: TRBV18; len: 11; CDR3aa: ASSQVGGTEAF
j_gene: TRBJ1-2; v_gene: TRBV7-3; len: 12; CDR3aa: ASSLAGGPSGYT
j_gene: TRBJ2-1; v_gene: TRBV7-2; len: 14; CDR3aa: ASGRNPGPPRNEQF
j_gene: TRBJ2-7; v_gene: TRBV19; len: 11; CDR3aa: ASSMKGTYEQY
j_gene: TRBJ1-2; v_gene: TRBV2; len: 12; CDR3aa: ASSEGRAYYGYT